This TCR beta chain derives from a study of T cells in Graves' hyperthyroidism and ophthalmopathy (dated 2019 in TCRdb). Concerning the study at large: Peripheral blood samples were taken at the time of initial diagnosis, prior to any treatment. TCR V-J signatures able to tell the groups apart were searched for in a discovery cohort of 100 or so patients, of whom 43 had Graves' ophthalmopathy and under 65 had stable Graves' hyperthyroidism. Prospective prediction of ophthalmopathy was tested in an independent validation cohort consisting of some 20 hyperthyroidism patients and about 17 patients who later progressed to ophthalmopathy. The 100 discovery patients were randomly split 7:3 into training and test sets. In six Graves' hyperthyroidism patients, the study also compared T-cell repertoires from thyroid tissue with T-cell repertoires from blood. After sampling, hyperthyroidism patients received methimazole starting at 30 mg daily, and ophthalmopathy patients received high-dose intravenous methylprednisolone. TCR Vbeta CDR3 sequencing of around 130 peripheral blood samples (approximately 44 ophthalmopathy, over 70 hyperthyroidism and roughly 17 progressor patients) is reported in the paper.

Broader findings and caveats from the paper: No statistical method was used to set the sample size in advance, and investigators knew the group allocation. In validation, the model predicted progression to ophthalmopathy with roughly 66% sensitivity and approximately 74% specificity, a median of approximately 6.5 months before onset. A model built on a 13 V-J signature distinguished ophthalmopathy from stable hyperthyroidism, reaching about 88% sensitivity and 81.08% specificity in cross-validation and 80%/75% in testing. Blood samples also contained most of the expanded thyroid clonotypes (frequency above 0.001), which suggests that blood repertoires may reflect thyroid immune responses.

Stable Graves' hyperthyroidism was defined as no progression to ophthalmopathy during 18 months of follow-up. Hyperthyroidism patients were aged 18 to 65 years and newly diagnosed, with disease duration of less than 2 months. Any patient with an uncontrolled infection, another autoimmune disease, pregnancy or lactation was excluded. Diagnoses were based on clinical symptoms, serum thyroxine and TRAb, thyroid ultrasound and orbital computed tomography. Ficoll-Paque density gradient centrifugation was used to isolate PBMCs from about 9 ml of fresh peripheral blood. Total RNA was extracted using Trizol reagent, and RNA quality was assessed on an Agilent 2100 Bioanalyzer. Concerning this clonotype: Its target antigen remains unknown. Nothing much larger sits one base from this clone, and base qualities are not available.

TCR beta CDR3 regions were amplified from RNA transcripts. A first-round RT-PCR of the TCR CDR3 used the HTBI primer set with the Qiagen OneStep RT-PCR kit. The libraries were constructed in a second round of multiplex PCR and then size-selected and purified. The libraries were sequenced on an Illumina HiSeq2000 using paired-end 100 bp reads. The paper's data handling went like this. SOAPnuke was used to process the raw data, throwing out any read that contained adapters or uncalled bases, had a mean Phred below 15, or lacked an exact constant-primer or identifier match. COPE v1.2.5 was used to merge high-quality paired reads, and clonotypes were defined as unique nucleotide sequences. Clonotypes were aligned to IMGT TRBV, TRBD and TRBJ reference segments using MiTCR v1.1. Only V-J combinations with frequency above 0.0001, covering 98% to 99.2% of repertoires, were analysed. A TCS score was defined as the ratio of F50 (clonal expansion) to E x V (chaos), with BLOSUM62-based TCRdist applied between CDR3 peptides within each V-J. Welch's t-statistics and random forest reduced fewer than 600 V-J features to 13, which were used in a naive Bayes classifier (R e1071). TCRdb reprocessed the public reads (quality trimming at Q25 with fastp, clone calling with MiXCR) and kept in-frame beta chains. Entries are consolidated by CDR3 protein sequence, retaining the most common genes and DNA. TCRdb's processing, not the authors' own work, is the source of the V and J calls. This sample has approximately 300,000 distinct CDR3 sequences in its table, and roughly 15% of those were observed once. The ten biggest clones cover approximately 35% of the sample.

V loses 0 bases, J loses 7 bases, and the germline ends lie 18 bases apart. CDR1 and CDR2, per the germline V gene, are MGHRA and YSYEKL. Its CDR3 holds 16 amino acids, cysteine through phenylalanine. Only the CDR3 portion is preserved as DNA: 48 bases, with reading frame beginning at the first base. Recombination joined TRBV4-1 with TRBJ2-5; tentative D gene TRBD2, with 5 bases matching. The clonotype was recovered from a young man with Graves' hyperthyroidism. Sequenced material: blood. The DNA sequence reads TGCGCCAGCAGCCAAGATGGGCTTGACTACCTGAGGACCCAGTACTTC. It specifies CASSQDGLDYLRTQYF.